These T cell receptor beta chains were read from a single sample in a study of blood T cell repertoires in COVID-19. Clones were sequenced by immunoSEQ multiplex PCR, and TCRdb holds only the in-frame ones, with some missing. The sample consists of under 250,000 clones, roughly 90% of them appearing once. Material for sequencing was peripheral blood. These receptors were obtained from a man aged 55-75 years with acute or convalescent COVID-19. CDR3s include the opening cysteine and the closing phenylalanine or tryptophan. A D gene is named only where the DNA matches it firmly. The listing skips clone size in some rows; elsewhere it reads once, few, many or a size class.

CDR3aa	CDR3nt	j_gene	d_gene	abundance	v_gene
CAWSALDRVTRETQYF	TGTGCCTGGAGCGCCTTGGACAGGGTCACTAGAGAGACCCAGTACTTC	TRBJ2-5	TRBD1	.	TRBV30
CASSIQLAGGSNEQFF	TGTGCCAGCAGCATCCAACTAGCGGGAGGTTCCAATGAGCAGTTCTTC	TRBJ2-1	TRBD2	.	TRBV11-3
CASSLGQGYPEAFF	TGTGCCAGCAGCTTGGGACAGGGATACCCTGAAGCTTTCTTT	TRBJ1-1	TRBD1	once	TRBV5-6
CAWSVTQDSPLHF	TGTGCCTGGAGTGTAACTCAGGATTCACCCCTCCACTTT	TRBJ1-6	.	.	TRBV30
CASSQENLAGSGEQFF	TGCGCCAGCAGCCAAGAAAATCTAGCGGGATCCGGTGAGCAGTTCTTC	TRBJ2-1	TRBD2	.	TRBV4-3
CASSRATSYEQYF	TGCGCCAGCAGCCGGGCCACCTCCTACGAGCAGTACTTC	TRBJ2-7	.	once	TRBV4-3
CASTSPLRGRSGANVLTF	TGTGCCAGTACGAGTCCACTGCGGGGCCGCTCTGGGGCCAACGTCCTGACTTTC	TRBJ2-6	.	once	TRBV19
CASSLVSGQGTYEQYF	TGTGCCAGCAGCTTAGTTTCGGGACAGGGGACCTACGAGCAGTACTTC	TRBJ2-7	TRBD1	.	TRBV7-2
CASSAGGSYEQYF	TGTGCCAGTAGTGCAGGGGGAAGCTACGAGCAGTACTTC	TRBJ2-7	TRBD1	.	TRBV19
CASSAAGVGANVLTF	TGTGCCAGCAGTGCGGCGGGAGTTGGGGCCAACGTCCTGACTTTC	TRBJ2-6	TRBD2	.	TRBV6-4
CASSLFVHSYEQYF	TGTGCCAGCAGCTTATTCGTACACTCCTACGAGCAGTACTTC	TRBJ2-7	.	.	TRBV11-3
CASSVGIAGYNEQFF	TGTGCCAGCAGCGTAGGAATAGCGGGGTACAATGAGCAGTTCTTC	TRBJ2-1	TRBD2	many	TRBV9
CASSYRYQGVNSPLHF	TGTGCCAGCAGTTACAGATACCAGGGGGTTAATTCACCCCTCCACTTT	TRBJ1-6	TRBD1	.	TRBV6-5
CASSISEGVGELFF	TGTGCCAGTAGTATATCTGAGGGAGTAGGGGAGCTGTTTTTT	TRBJ2-2	.	.	TRBV19
CASSDPASGYNEQFF	TGTGCCAGCAGTGACCCGGCTAGCGGCTACAATGAGCAGTTCTTC	TRBJ2-1	TRBD2	.	TRBV9
CASSDGQTPPETQYF	TGTGCCAGTAGCGACGGACAGACCCCTCCGGAGACCCAGTACTTC	TRBJ2-5	.	few	TRBV19
CASSLLGGRSSYNEQFF	TGTGCCAGCAGTTTACTCGGCGGGCGGAGCTCCTACAATGAGCAGTTCTTC	TRBJ2-1	.	.	TRBV28
CARGGQGPRNTEAFF	TGTGCCAGAGGAGGACAGGGGCCACGGAACACTGAAGCTTTCTTT	TRBJ1-1	TRBD1	.	TRBV2
CATRDREGSGELFF	TGTGCCACTCGGGACAGGGAAGGGTCCGGGGAGCTGTTTTTT	TRBJ2-2	TRBD1	.	TRBV24-1
CASSPGTSSPNTQYF	TGTGCCAGCAGCCCGGGGACTAGCTCTCCAAATACGCAGTATTTT	TRBJ2-3	TRBD2	once	TRBV7-2
CASSLGERNTEAFF	TGCGCCAGCAGCTTGGGGGAGAGGAACACTGAAGCTTTCTTT	TRBJ1-1	.	.	TRBV5-1
CSAETGQGTDTQYF	TGCAGCGCTGAGACGGGACAGGGGACAGATACGCAGTATTTT	TRBJ2-3	TRBD1	.	TRBV29-1
CASSVGPQGPEAFF	TGTGCCAGCAGCGTAGGGCCCCAGGGCCCTGAAGCTTTCTTT	TRBJ1-1	.	.	TRBV9
CASSQGLGGEAEQYF	TGTGCCAGCAGCCAGGGCCTGGGGGGGGAGGCCGAGCAGTACTTC	TRBJ2-7	TRBD2	few	TRBV4-2
CASSLAKSSYEQYF	TGTGCCAGCAGCTTGGCCAAGAGCTCCTACGAGCAGTACTTC	TRBJ2-7	.	.	TRBV5-6
CASSPPNADSPLHF	TGTGCCAGCTCACCACCGAATGCGGATTCACCCCTCCACTTT	TRBJ1-6	.	.	TRBV18
CAWSLVEGQPQHF	TGTGCCTGGAGTCTAGTAGAGGGTCAGCCCCAGCATTTT	TRBJ1-5	.	.	TRBV30
CATSRPRDRNQPQHF	TGTGCCACCAGCAGACCCCGGGACAGGAATCAGCCCCAGCATTTT	TRBJ1-5	TRBD1	.	TRBV15
CASSLGGSPSSTDTQYF	TGCGCCAGCAGCTTGGGGGGCAGCCCTTCTAGCACAGATACGCAGTATTTT	TRBJ2-3	.	.	TRBV5-1
CASSRDRQSWTQYF	TGTGCCAGCAGTCGGGACAGACAATCGTGGACCCAGTACTTC	TRBJ2-5	TRBD1	once	TRBV27
CASSSTESNQPQHF	TGTGCCAGCAGTAGCACAGAAAGCAATCAGCCCCAGCATTTT	TRBJ1-5	.	.	TRBV6-5
CASTTRSISYEQYF	TGTGCCAGCACTACCAGGTCCATTTCCTACGAGCAGTACTTC	TRBJ2-7	.	once	TRBV28
CASSRGQGARGNEQFF	TGCGCCAGCAGCCGGGGACAGGGGGCAAGAGGCAATGAGCAGTTCTTC	TRBJ2-1	TRBD1	.	TRBV4-1
CASSDGTSANTGELFF	TGTGCCAGCAGCGACGGGACTAGCGCAAACACCGGGGAGCTGTTTTTT	TRBJ2-2	TRBD2	few	TRBV9
CASSSREARTGELFF	TGTGCCAGCAGTTCGCGGGAGGCAAGGACCGGGGAGCTGTTTTTT	TRBJ2-2	TRBD2	once	TRBV2